These 3 T cell receptor beta chains originate from one sample sequenced in a study of blood T cells in healthy people across ages. A sample-barcoded 5' primer and a J-beta primer mix were used in a second PCR of roughly 6 to 11 cycles. A single record per CDR3 protein comes from TCRdb applying MiXCR to the 5' RACE reads. The top ten hold under 3% of the sample, which has about 780,000 distinct CDR3 sequences, around 24% seen once. This sample was shared with a second study, whose subject was T cells of mothers and their children.

Source material: blood. The receptor set was obtained from a boy aged 5 to 17 in good health.

This clonotype appeared a few times. This chain connects TRBV6-5 to TRBJ2-5; D possibly corresponds to TRBD2 (5 bases). The ends were cut back, 8 bases at V and 2 bases at J, with 12 bases in the middle. CDR1 MNHEY and CDR2 SVGAGI come from the germline V gene. This CDR3 is built from 13 residues. The CDR3 reads CASWRTSQETQYF. The DNA of the CDR3 is TGTGCCAGCTGGCGGACTTCACAAGAGACCCAGTACTTC.

This clonotype was counted a few times. The CDR3 nucleotides read TGTGCCAGCAGTGAAGCCGGACCCACAACTAATGAAAAACTGTTTTTT. Translated, it gives CASSEAGPTTNEKLFF. This chain links TRBV2 with TRBJ1-4, with no clear D. CDR3 length: 16 amino acids. Germline V lookup: CDR1 SNHLY, CDR2 FYNNEI. With 0 bases removed from V and 0 bases from J, the gap between germline ends came to 8 bases. The complete variable domain, with remaining parts taken from reference TRBV2 and TRBJ1-4, reads EPEVTQTPSHQVTQMGQEVILRCVPISNHLYFYWYRQILGQKVEFLVSFYNNEISEKSEIFDDQFSVERPDGSNFTLKIRSTKLEDSAMYFCASSEAGPTTNEKLFFGSGTQLSVL.

The rearrangement uses TRBV29-1 and TRBJ2-1; the D gene could be TRBD1 or TRBD2 (5 bases each). CDR3 length: 11 amino acids. Trimming shortened V by 3 bases and J by 9 bases, and 9 bases separated the two germline ends. Germline V gene data show CDR1 as SQVTM and CDR2 as ANQGSEA. CDR3 sequence reads: CSVEGGGEQFF. In DNA form, the CDR3 reads TGCAGCGTTGAGGGTGGGGGTGAGCAGTTCTTC.